This T cell receptor beta chain was identified in a study of blood T cell repertoires in COVID-19 (dated by TCRdb to the early 2020s). In terms of the full investigation: Collaborator samples came from the United States, Italy and Spain and covered acute and convalescent phases of COVID-19. The material from the prospective study consisted of cDNA or gDNA derived from T cells, B-cell-depleted T cells, or PBMCs. Subjects who had been exposed to COVID-19, were actively infected with it, or had recovered from it provided the deeply sampled blood TCRbeta repertoires that made up the dataset. The repertoires were released in a freely available public database meant as a resource for research on the immune response to SARS-CoV-2. Samples were obtained from the ongoing ImmuneRACE study (first 160 participants) and from over 1,000 subjects provided by 6 global collaborators. A de-identified subject ID, COVID-19 status, age in years and sex were almost always included in the sample metadata. Where available, HLA class I and class II types were taken from metadata supplied by the sample provider and were not determined by assay-based typing. Overall study results and their limits: The quantity of clinical and demographic metadata differed by source and by participant and was supplied without curation.

At one collaborating source in Seattle, patients were enrolled during active infection and were followed longitudinally through the course of disease. Whole blood was collected in K2EDTA tubes by collaborating institutions according to the institutions' own protocols. For TCRbeta analysis, collaborators shipped samples as frozen whole blood, isolated PBMCs, or DNA extracted from either of those sample types. Germline trimming: 0 bases from V, 7 bases from J; junction bases outside gene matches: 2. Its CDR3 holds 13 amino acids, cysteine through phenylalanine. Of the read, only the CDR3 DNA is kept; its 39 bases are in frame from base 1. The germline V gene (reference sequence) sets CDR1 to SGHNT and CDR2 to YYREEE. In regard to this clone: Its antigen has not been determined. Per-base quality was not reported, and no clone a single base away is much larger than it.

TCRbeta CDR3 regions were amplified from genomic DNA by means of the immunoSEQ Assay, a bias-controlled multiplex PCR. On the study's bioinformatics: Within the assay, amplification of reference gene primers was used to estimate how many nucleated cells each sample contained. To quantify the absolute abundance of each unique TCRbeta CDR3 rearrangement, sequence reads were collapsed and filtered. Productive Simpson clonality was computed per sample as the square root of Simpson's diversity index over productive rearrangements. The clones in this table, taken by TCRdb from immuneACCESS, are in-frame only. Not every clone is retained; where verified, under half of the shortfall comes from an unresolved V gene, and the cause of the rest is unknown. V, J and clone size are taken as reported in that table, and D and trimming were inferred from the DNA itself. The table for this sample lists roughly 64,000 clones; roughly 75% of them were counted only once. The ten biggest clones cover more than 13% of the sample.

The rearrangement combines TRBV5-4 with TRBJ1-2; TRBD1 aligns with 8 central bases. The source material was peripheral blood. This receptor was identified in a man aged 60 to 75 with COVID-19, enrolled during active disease. The sequence in DNA is TGTGCCAGCAGCTTGGACAGGGGGACTGGCTACACCTTC. It translates to CASSLDRGTGYTF.